Presented here are 27 T cell receptor beta chains from one specimen sequenced in a study of cytomegalovirus exposure and HLA in healthy donors. Sequenced by immunoSEQ multiplex PCR; TCRdb stores in-frame clones only, minus some. Here the sample spans roughly 77,000 clones, 85% to 95% being singletons. Sample: PBMCs. Receptors originate from a woman aged 18-30 years in good health and CMV-seronegative.

The chain is built from TRBV21-1 and TRBJ2-7; TRBD2, the D gene given by the table, was not confirmed from the DNA. TRBV21-1 is marked as a pseudogene. This CDR3 is built from 18 residues. The chain's CDR3 is CASSNFRRLAGPPYEQYF. As DNA, the CDR3 is TGTGCCAGCAGCAACTTCCGACGACTAGCGGGACCACCTTACGAGCAGTACTTC.

The V gene is TRBV4-3, the J gene TRBJ1-4, with TRBD1 identical over 7 bases. CDR3 length: 17 residues. Looked up from germline, CDR1 is LGHNA and CDR2 is YSLEER. Trimming cost V 0 bases and J 7 bases; bases outside gene matches: 11. CDR3 in amino acids: CASSQDAYRGGGEKLFF. As DNA, the CDR3 is TGCGCCAGCAGCCAAGATGCCTATCGAGGGGGCGGTGAAAAACTGTTTTTT.

This chain links TRBV21-1 with TRBJ1-2; the table's D call, TRBD1, has no DNA check behind it. TRBV21-1 is reported as a pseudogene. CDR3 length: 15 residues. In DNA form, the CDR3 reads TGTGCCAGCAGCCGCCCGGGACAGGCAAGCTATGGCTACACCTTC. Its protein product is CASSRPGQASYGYTF.

The J gene is TRBJ2-1, the V gene TRBV28, with TRBD1 matching 7 bases. The CDR3 length is 14 residues. The ends lost 4 bases at V and 3 bases at J; junction bases unmatched: 3. Germline CDR1 MDHEN, CDR2 SYDVKM. CDR3 sequence (DNA): TGTGCCAGCAGTTCCGGGACAGACTACAATGAGCAGTTCTTC. Its protein is CASSSGTDYNEQFF.

The V gene is TRBV5-4, the J gene TRBJ2-2, with TRBD2 matching 8 bases. The CDR3 extends over 15 amino acids. The trim removed 4 bases at V and 6 bases at J, leaving 8 bases unmatched. Germline V gene sequence: CDR1 SGHNT, CDR2 YYREEE (reference sequence). CDR3 nucleotides: TGTGCCAGCAGCCGGGGGGGGGCCGGGGCCGGGGAGCTGTTTTTT. Translation: CASSRGGAGAGELFF.

This clone is a singleton in its sample. V gene TRBV6-6 combines with J gene TRBJ2-7; 7 positions agree with TRBD1. With 7 bases clipped from V and 4 bases from J, the junction kept 4 bases outside the gene matches. Germline V gene sequence: CDR1 MNHNY, CDR2 SVGAGI (reference sequence). The length of the CDR3 is 12 residues. CDR3 DNA: TGTGCCAGCACCGGGACAGAGTACGAGCAGTACTTC. Its translation is CASTGTEYEQYF.

This chain connects TRBV5-6 to TRBJ1-4; D unclear. With 0 bases removed from V and 5 bases from J, the gap between germline ends came to 8 bases. This CDR3 comprises 14 residues. Germline CDR1 SGHDT, CDR2 YYEEEE. CDR3 region: CASSLGVANEKLFF. CDR3 nucleotides: TGTGCCAGCAGCTTGGGAGTTGCGAATGAAAAACTGTTTTTT.

This clone was recorded a few times. V usage is TRBV6-4 and J usage is TRBJ2-3; TRBD2 matches 12 bases. There are 15 residues in the CDR3. The germline gives CDR1 MRHNA, CDR2 SNTAGT. Trimming cost V 4 bases and J 1 base; bases outside gene matches: 0. The CDR3 spells CASSGLAGGTDTQYF. In DNA form, the CDR3 reads TGTGCCAGCAGTGGACTAGCGGGAGGCACAGATACGCAGTATTTT.

The rearrangement uses TRBV7-9 and TRBJ2-2; no clear D gene. V was shortened by 3 bases and J by 1 base, with 6 bases between the two germline ends. This CDR3 has 14 amino acids. Germline assignment: CDR1 SEHNR and CDR2 FQNEAQ (reference sequence). The CDR3 sequence is CASSFGQNTGELFF. The DNA of the CDR3 is TGTGCCAGCAGCTTTGGCCAGAACACCGGGGAGCTGTTTTTT.

In its sample, this clone was seen a few times. The junction departs from germline at one end; a sequencing error may be responsible. Other DNA sequences from this sample encode an identical CDR3 as well. This chain links TRBV7-2 with TRBJ2-7; TRBD2 aligns across 11 bases. Germline CDR1 reads SGHTA; CDR2 reads FQGNSA. The CDR3 sequence is 14 residues long. Here the CDR3 DNA reads TGTGCCAGCAGCCTAGCGGGAGGCTCCTACGAGCAGTACTTC. This encodes CASSLAGGSYEQYF.

The V gene is TRBV4-1, the J gene TRBJ1-5; TRBD1 matches at 8 bases. The CDR3 contains 17 residues. V lost 3 bases and J lost 2; bases outside the gene matches: 9. Per germline, CDR1 MGHRA and CDR2 YSYEKL. CDR3 protein: CASSQGEDRVGNQPQHF. The CDR3 DNA reads TGCGCCAGCAGCCAGGGTGAGGACAGGGTGGGCAATCAGCCCCAGCATTTT.

The chain joins TRBV7-2 to TRBJ2-1, with D uncertain. CDR1 and CDR2 (germline): SGHTA, FQGNSA. The CDR3 extends over 13 amino acids. The germline V and J ends were trimmed by 1 base and 5 bases, with 6 bases remaining between them. The CDR3 DNA sequence: TGTGCCAGCAGCTTAGATCCGGACAATGAGCAGTTCTTC. It codes for CASSLDPDNEQFF.

This clone was observed a single time. The chain uses TRBV19 and TRBJ2-3; D is perhaps TRBD2 (5 bases). The CDR3 contains 12 residues. From germline, CDR1 is LNHDA and CDR2 SQIVND (reference sequence). Trimming removed 7 bases from V and 2 bases from J, with 7 bases in between. Here the CDR3 DNA reads TGTGCCAGTACGGACTTCACAGATACGCAGTATTTT. It specifies CASTDFTDTQYF.

The chain couples TRBV19 to TRBJ2-1, with a weak D call TRBD1 (5 bases). The ends were cut back, 0 bases at V and 9 bases at J, with 9 bases in the middle. Germline assignment: CDR1 LNHDA and CDR2 SQIVND (reference sequence). CDR3 length: 13 amino acids. DNA for the CDR3: TGTGCCAGTAGTATAGATAGGACAATTGAGCAGTTCTTC. Its translation is CASSIDRTIEQFF. Variable domain in full (rest from reference TRBV19 and TRBJ2-1): DGGITQSPKYLFRKEGQNVTLSCEQNLNHDAMYWYRQDPGQGLRLIYYSQIVNDFQKGDIAEGYSVSREKKESFPLTVTSAQKNPTAFYLCASSIDRTIEQFFGPGTRLTVL.

This sequence joins TRBV9 and TRBJ1-5; weak D call: TRBD1 (6 bases). V lost 3 bases to trimming and J lost 8 bases, with 18 bases between them. CDR3 size: 15 residues. Germline V gives CDR1 SGDLS, CDR2 YYNGEE. The chain's CDR3 is CASSGQGQIGEPQHF. The CDR3 nucleotides read TGTGCCAGCAGCGGACAAGGACAGATCGGTGAGCCCCAGCATTTT.

The gene calls are TRBV30 and TRBJ1-3, with D maybe TRBD1 (6 bases). The V end was cut by 1 base, the J end by 8 bases, with 9 bases between. Germline V gene data show CDR1 as GTSNPN and CDR2 as SVGIG (reference sequence). This CDR3 has 12 amino acids. CDR3 sequence reads: CAWSEQGYTIYF. The DNA of the CDR3 is TGTGCCTGGAGTGAACAGGGTTACACCATATATTTT.

The chain has TRBV5-6 and TRBJ1-1, with TRBD1 matching over 11 bases. Germline CDR1 is SGHDT and CDR2 is YYEEEE. There are 15 residues in the CDR3. Trimming took 0 bases from V and 5 from J; bases not matched to a gene: 3. The CDR3 DNA reads TGTGCCAGCAGCTTGGAGGGACAGGGGGTAACTGAAGCTTTCTTT. Translated: CASSLEGQGVTEAFF.

The chain joins TRBV5-6 to TRBJ2-7; 11 bases map to TRBD1. The CDR3 runs 17 residues. CDR1 and CDR2 (germline): SGHDT, YYEEEE. V lost 0 bases to trimming and J lost 0 bases; unmatched junction nucleotides: 5. The CDR3 DNA sequence: TGTGCCAGCAGCTTGGTGGGGACAGGGGGTGGCTCCTACGAGCAGTACTTC. Translation gives CASSLVGTGGGSYEQYF.

V usage is TRBV7-2 and J usage is TRBJ1-1; a weak D match, TRBD1 (5 bases). Germline V gene data show CDR1 as SGHTA and CDR2 as FQGNSA. This CDR3 region has 15 residues. Trimming shortened V by 1 base and J by 4 bases, and 13 bases separated the two germline ends. CDR3 loop: CASSLGGGAATEAFF. CDR3 nucleotide sequence: TGTGCCAGCAGCTTAGGGGGGGGAGCGGCCACTGAAGCTTTCTTT. The full variable domain, its missing parts supplied by reference TRBV7-2 and TRBJ1-1, is GAGVSQSPSNKVTEKGKDVELRCDPISGHTALYWYRQSLGQGLEFLIYFQGNSAPDKSGLPSDRFSAERTGGSVSTLTIQRTQQEDSAVYLCASSLGGGAATEAFFGQGTRLTVV.

The chain uses TRBV30 and TRBJ2-7, with a possible D match to TRBD1 (6 bases). V lost 0 bases to trimming and J lost 4 bases, with 16 bases between them. Germline values: CDR1 GTSNPN, CDR2 SVGIG (reference sequence). The CDR3 extends over 15 amino acids. CDR3 sequence: CAWSVYGTRKYEQYF. The CDR3 DNA follows: TGTGCCTGGAGTGTATACGGGACAAGAAAATACGAGCAGTACTTC.

This clone was seen more than once but under ten times. This rearrangement joins TRBV5-1 to TRBJ2-3; TRBD2 aligns across 11 bases. In germline, CDR1 is SGHRS, CDR2 YFSETQ. V shed 2 bases and J 1 base; nucleotides not matched to a gene: 6. The CDR3 length is 17 residues. This chain's CDR3 is CASSFTTSGGGTDTQYF. In nucleotides, the CDR3 is TGCGCCAGCAGCTTTACCACTAGCGGGGGAGGCACAGATACGCAGTATTTT.

The V call is TRBV7-2, the J call TRBJ2-7; 10 bases map to TRBD2. V shed 4 bases, J shed 3 bases, and the junction held 9 bases outside the gene matches. Germline CDR1 is SGHTA and CDR2 is FQGNSA. CDR3 length: 16 residues. CDR3 sequence (DNA): TGTGCCAGCAGCTCCCAAACTAGCGGGGACCTCTACGAGCAGTACTTC. It encodes CASSSQTSGDLYEQYF.

The gene calls are TRBV5-1 and TRBJ2-7; the match to TRBD2 covers 11 bases. Trimming took 3 bases from V and 2 from J; bases not matched to a gene: 7. Germline V gene data show CDR1 as SGHRS and CDR2 as YFSETQ. The CDR3 length is 16 residues. Here the CDR3 reads CASSWTLAGGAYEQYF. The CDR3 region has the DNA TGCGCCAGCAGCTGGACCCTAGCGGGGGGCGCCTACGAGCAGTACTTC.

The V call is TRBV27, the J call TRBJ1-4; 10 bases line up with TRBD1. The CDR3 contains 13 residues. Germline assignment: CDR1 MNHEY and CDR2 SMNVEV (reference sequence). The V segment lost 6 bases and the J segment 7 bases; nucleotides outside the gene matches: 2. The CDR3 sequence: CASSRDRGEKLFF. CDR3 coding DNA: TGTGCCAGCAGCCGGGACAGGGGTGAAAAACTGTTTTTT.

The rearrangement links TRBV4-1 to TRBJ2-7; D unresolved. Germline V gives CDR1 MGHRA, CDR2 YSYEKL. Deletions cut 4 bases from V and 5 bases from J, with 15 bases between. The CDR3 spans 14 residues. The DNA of the CDR3 is TGCGCCAGCAGCCTTTTTCCCCAGGTCGACGAGCAGTACTTC. Protein product: CASSLFPQVDEQYF.

The genes are TRBV9 and TRBJ1-6; D remains unclear. Looked up from germline, CDR1 is SGDLS and CDR2 is YYNGEE. The V end was cut by 1 base, the J end by 13 bases, with 12 bases between. CDR3 length: 13 amino acids. The CDR3 nucleotides read TGTGCCAGCAGCGTACTGCGCGGGGAGCCCCTCCACTTT. Its protein product is CASSVLRGEPLHF.

The V gene is TRBV5-8, the J gene TRBJ2-7; D gene uncertain. The CDR3 covers 13 residues. Trimming took off 1 base at V and 2 bases at J, with 7 bases between the two ends. CDR1 and CDR2 from the germline V gene are SGHTS and YDEGEE. CDR3 sequence reads: CASSLPGPYEQYF. In DNA, the CDR3 is TGTGCCAGCAGCTTGCCAGGTCCCTACGAGCAGTACTTC.